This T cell receptor (beta chain) was captured in a study of T cells expressing NK-cell markers. No DNA is given; TCRdb re-called the 5' RACE reads and lists each CDR3 protein once. The table lists about 150,000 distinct CDR3 sequences. The CDR3 length is 14 residues. Germline loops: CDR1 LNHNV, CDR2 YYDKDF (reference sequence). This receptor was identified in a man between 18 and 35 years old in good health. Sequences were obtained from blood T cells: a sorted CD56 or NKG2C T cell subset, CD4+ or CD8+ T cells, or bulk PBMC T cells (not recorded which). V is TRBV15 and J is TRBJ2-7; TCRdb calls TRBD2, which cannot be checked without DNA. The CDR3 protein is CATSSREVSAEQYF.